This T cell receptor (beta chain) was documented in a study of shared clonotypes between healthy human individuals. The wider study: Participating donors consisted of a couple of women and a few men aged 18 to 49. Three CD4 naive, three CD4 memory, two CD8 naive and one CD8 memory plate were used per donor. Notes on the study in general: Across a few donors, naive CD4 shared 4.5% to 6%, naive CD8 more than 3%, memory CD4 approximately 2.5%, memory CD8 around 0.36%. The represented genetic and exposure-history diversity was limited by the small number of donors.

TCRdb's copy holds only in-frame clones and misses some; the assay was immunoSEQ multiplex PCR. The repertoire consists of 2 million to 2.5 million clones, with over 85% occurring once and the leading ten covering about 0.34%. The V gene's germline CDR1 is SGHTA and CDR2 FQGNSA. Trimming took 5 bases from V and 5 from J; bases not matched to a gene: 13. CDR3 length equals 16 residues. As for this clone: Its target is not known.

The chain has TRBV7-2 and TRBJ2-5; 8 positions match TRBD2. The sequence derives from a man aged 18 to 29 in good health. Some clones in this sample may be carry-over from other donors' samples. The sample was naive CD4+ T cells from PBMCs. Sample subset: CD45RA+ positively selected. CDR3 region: CASSLDLSGRGETQYF. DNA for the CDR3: TGTGCCAGCAGCCTAGACTTAAGCGGGAGAGGGGAGACCCAGTACTTC.